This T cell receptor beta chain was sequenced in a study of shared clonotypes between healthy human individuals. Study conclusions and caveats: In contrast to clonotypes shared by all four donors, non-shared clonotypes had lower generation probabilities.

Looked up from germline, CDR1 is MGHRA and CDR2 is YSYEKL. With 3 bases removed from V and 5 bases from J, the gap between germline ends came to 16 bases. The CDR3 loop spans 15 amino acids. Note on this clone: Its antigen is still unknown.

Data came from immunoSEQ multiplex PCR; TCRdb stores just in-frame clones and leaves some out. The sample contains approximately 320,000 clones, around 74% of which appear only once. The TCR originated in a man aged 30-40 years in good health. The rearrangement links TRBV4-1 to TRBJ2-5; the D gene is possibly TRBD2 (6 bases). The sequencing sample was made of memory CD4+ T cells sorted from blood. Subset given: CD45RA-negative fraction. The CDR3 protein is CASSQSSASRETQYF. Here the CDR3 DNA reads TGCGCCAGCAGCCAGTCTAGCGCCAGTCGGGAGACCCAGTACTTC.